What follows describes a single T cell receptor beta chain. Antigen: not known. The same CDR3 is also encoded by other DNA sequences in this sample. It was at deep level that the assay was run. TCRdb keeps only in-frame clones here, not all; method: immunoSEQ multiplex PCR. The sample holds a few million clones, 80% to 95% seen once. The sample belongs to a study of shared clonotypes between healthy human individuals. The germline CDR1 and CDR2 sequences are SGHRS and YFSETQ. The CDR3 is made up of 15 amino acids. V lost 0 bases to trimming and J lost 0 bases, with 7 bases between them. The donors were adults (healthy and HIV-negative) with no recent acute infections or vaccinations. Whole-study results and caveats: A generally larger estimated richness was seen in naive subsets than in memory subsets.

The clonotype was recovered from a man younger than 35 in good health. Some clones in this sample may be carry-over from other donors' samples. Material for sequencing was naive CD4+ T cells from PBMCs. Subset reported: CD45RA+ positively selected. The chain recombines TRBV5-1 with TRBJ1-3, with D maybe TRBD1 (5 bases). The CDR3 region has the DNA TGCGCCAGCAGCTTGGAGGGGAACTCTGGAAACACCATATATTTT. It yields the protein CASSLEGNSGNTIYF.